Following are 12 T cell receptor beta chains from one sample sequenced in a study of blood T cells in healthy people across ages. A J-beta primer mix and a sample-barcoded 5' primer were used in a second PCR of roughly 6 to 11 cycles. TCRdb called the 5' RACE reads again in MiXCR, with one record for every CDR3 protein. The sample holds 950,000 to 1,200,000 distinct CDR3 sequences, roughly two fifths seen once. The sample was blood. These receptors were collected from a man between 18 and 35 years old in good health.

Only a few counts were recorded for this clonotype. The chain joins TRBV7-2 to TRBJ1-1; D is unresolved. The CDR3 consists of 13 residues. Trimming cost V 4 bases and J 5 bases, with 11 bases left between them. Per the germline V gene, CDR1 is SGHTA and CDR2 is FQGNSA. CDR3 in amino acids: CASSSLSATEAFF. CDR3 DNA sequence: TGTGCCAGCAGCTCCCTCTCGGCAACTGAAGCTTTCTTT. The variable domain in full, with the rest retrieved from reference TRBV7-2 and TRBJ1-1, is GAGVSQSPSNKVTEKGKDVELRCDPISGHTALYWYRQSLGQGLEFLIYFQGNSAPDKSGLPSDRFSAERTGGSVSTLTIQRTQQEDSAVYLCASSSLSATEAFFGQGTRLTVV.

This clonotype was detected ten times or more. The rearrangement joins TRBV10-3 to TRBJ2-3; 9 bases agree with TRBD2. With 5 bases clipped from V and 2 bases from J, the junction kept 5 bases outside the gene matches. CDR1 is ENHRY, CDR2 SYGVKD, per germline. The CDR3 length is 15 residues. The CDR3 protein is CAISRTSDSTDTQYF. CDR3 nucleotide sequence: TGTGCCATCAGTCGGACTAGCGACTCCACAGATACGCAGTATTTT.

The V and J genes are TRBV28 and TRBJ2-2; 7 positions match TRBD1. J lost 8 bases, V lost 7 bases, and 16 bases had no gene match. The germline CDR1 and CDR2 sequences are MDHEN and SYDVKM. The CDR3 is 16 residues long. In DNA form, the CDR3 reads TGTGCCAGCACCCCTCCAAATCGACAGGGATGGGGGGAGCTGTTTTTT. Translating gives CASTPPNRQGWGELFF.

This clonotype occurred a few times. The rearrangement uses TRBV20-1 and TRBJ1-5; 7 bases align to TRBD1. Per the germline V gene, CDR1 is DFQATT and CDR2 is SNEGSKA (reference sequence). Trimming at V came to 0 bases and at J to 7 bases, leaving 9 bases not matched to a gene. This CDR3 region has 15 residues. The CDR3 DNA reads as TGCAGTGCTAGAGACGGACAGGTCGCTGACCAGCCCCAGCATTTT. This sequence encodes CSARDGQVADQPQHF.

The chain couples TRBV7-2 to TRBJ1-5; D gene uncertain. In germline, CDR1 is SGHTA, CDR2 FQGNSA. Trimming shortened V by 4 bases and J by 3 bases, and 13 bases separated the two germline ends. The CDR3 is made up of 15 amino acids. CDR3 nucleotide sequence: TGTGCCAGCAGCTCGCTTTCGGGGAACAATCAGCCCCAGCATTTT. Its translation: CASSSLSGNNQPQHF.

This chain's CDR3 is CASSKQGLAGGPEYSYNEQFF. The CDR3 DNA is TGTGCCAGCAGCAAGCAGGGACTAGCGGGGGGGCCCGAATACTCCTACAATGAGCAGTTCTTC. J is TRBJ2-1 and V is TRBV21-1; the tabulated D call, TRBD2, remains unverified against the DNA. TRBV21-1 is marked as a pseudogene. This CDR3 contains 21 residues.

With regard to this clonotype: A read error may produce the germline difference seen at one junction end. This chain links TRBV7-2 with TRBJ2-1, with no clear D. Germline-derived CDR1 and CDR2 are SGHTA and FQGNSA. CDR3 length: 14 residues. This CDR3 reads CACSSGSSYNEQFF. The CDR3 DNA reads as TGTGCCTGCAGCTCGGGTTCCTCCTACAATGAGCAGTTCTTC.

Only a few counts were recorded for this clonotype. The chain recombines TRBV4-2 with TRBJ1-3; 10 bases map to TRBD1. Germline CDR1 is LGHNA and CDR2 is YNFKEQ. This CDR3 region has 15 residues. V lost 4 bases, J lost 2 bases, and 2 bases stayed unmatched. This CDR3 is CASSLDRGPGNTIYF. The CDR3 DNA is TGTGCCAGCAGCCTAGACAGGGGGCCTGGAAACACCATATATTTT.

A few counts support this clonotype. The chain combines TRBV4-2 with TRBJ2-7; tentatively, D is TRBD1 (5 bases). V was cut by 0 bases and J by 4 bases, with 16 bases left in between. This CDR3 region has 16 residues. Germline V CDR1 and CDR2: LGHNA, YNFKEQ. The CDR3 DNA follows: TGTGCCAGCAGCCAAGAACGACAGCCCGTCCAATACGAGCAGTACTTC. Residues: CASSQERQPVQYEQYF.

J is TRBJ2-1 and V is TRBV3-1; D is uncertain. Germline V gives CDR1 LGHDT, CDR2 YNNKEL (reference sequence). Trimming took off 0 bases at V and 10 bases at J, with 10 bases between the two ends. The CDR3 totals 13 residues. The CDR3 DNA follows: TGTGCCAGCAGCCAAGATTGGGGAAAAGAGCAGTTCTTC. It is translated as CASSQDWGKEQFF.

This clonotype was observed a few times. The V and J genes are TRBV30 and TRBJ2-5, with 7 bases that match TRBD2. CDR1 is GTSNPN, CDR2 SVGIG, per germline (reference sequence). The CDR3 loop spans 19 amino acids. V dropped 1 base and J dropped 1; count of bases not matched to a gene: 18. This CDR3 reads CAWSAPGTTQTRRQETQYF. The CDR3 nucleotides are TGTGCCTGGAGTGCCCCCGGGACTACCCAAACGAGGCGCCAAGAGACCCAGTACTTC.

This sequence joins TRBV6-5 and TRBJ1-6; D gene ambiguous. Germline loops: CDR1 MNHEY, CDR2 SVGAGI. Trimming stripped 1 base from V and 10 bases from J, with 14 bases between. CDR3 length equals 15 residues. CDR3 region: CASSYLFSGRSPLHF. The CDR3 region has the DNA TGTGCCAGCAGTTACTTGTTTTCGGGCAGGTCACCCCTCCACTTT.